The TCR beta chain described here comes from a study of OX40 agonist ivuxolimab in advanced cancers. General notes on the study: Ivuxolimab, which targeted the costimulatory receptor OX40 (CD134), was an agonistic, fully human IgG2 monoclonal antibody. Intravenous ivuxolimab was administered to patients every 2 weeks at six dose levels: 0.01, 0.1, 0.3, 1.5, 3 and 10 mg/kg. Of the roughly 51 patients in dose escalation, about 20 had hepatocellular carcinoma, some 15 had melanoma, 9 had renal cell carcinoma and 9 had head and neck cancer. The dose-escalation cohort was about 83% male with a mean age of about 54 years, ranging from 23 to 79. Patients were allowed to have had prior anti-PD-1, anti-PD-L1 or anti-CTLA-4 therapy, and roughly 40% of the dose-escalation patients had previously received checkpoint inhibitors. Partial responses occurred in three dose-escalation patients: two with cutaneous melanoma and one with hepatocellular carcinoma. Peripheral TCRbeta sequencing aimed to test whether ivuxolimab altered TCR sequence diversity and caused clonal T-cell expansion. The monotherapy dose-escalation portion (N ≈ 55 patients) of the phase I ivuxolimab trial is reported in the paper. The paper as a whole reports these results and caveats: At doses of 0.1 to 3.0 mg/kg, clonal expansion of both CD4+ and CD8+ blood T cells was observed from baseline to week 6. Partial responders in the 0.1-3.0 mg/kg groups had among the lowest normalized peripheral clonal expansion, especially among CD8+ T cells. The antigen specificity of the peripheral T cells that underwent clonal expansion was not determined. Low levels of normalized T-cell clonal expansion were also seen in some nonresponding patients. On average, CD8+ T cells showed more expanded clones than CD4+ T cells after ivuxolimab.

In regard to this clone: The antigen it recognizes is unknown. It has no much larger one-base neighbor in the sample; base qualities were not kept.

Patients with autoimmune disease history or receiving systemic immunosuppression were excluded from the trial. Peripheral blood for TCR sequencing was collected from all dose cohorts at baseline, on cycle 4 day 1, and on cycle 7 day 1. The samples were drawn from a first-in-human, open-label, multicenter phase I dose-escalation trial of ivuxolimab. Adults with locally advanced or metastatic melanoma, renal cell, hepatocellular, or head and neck squamous cell carcinoma were enrolled in the trial. Before TCR sequencing, CD4+ T cells and CD8+ T cells from peripheral blood were sorted into separate populations. Including the terminal cysteine and phenylalanine, the CDR3 comprises 16 residues. The CDR3 DNA has 48 bases and is translated from base 1. The germline V gene (reference sequence) provides CDR1 WNHNN and CDR2 SYGVQD. Here V drops 6 bases and J drops 2 bases, and the junction holds 9 bases not matched to any gene.

Genomic DNA was extracted from sorted cells for sequencing of the TCRbeta CDR3 region. The immunoSEQ Assay was used to sequence the TCRbeta CDR3 regions. TCRdb retrieved this table from immuneACCESS and kept in-frame rearrangements only. Not all clones are present; in checked studies, unresolved V genes account for under half, and no reason is known for the remainder. This sample gives roughly 24,000 clones in total; roughly 84% of them show up just once. Under 20% of the sample belongs to the ten largest clones. The sequencing here drew on CD4+ or CD8+ T cells sorted from blood, taken in a trial of the OX40 agonist ivuxolimab. This sequence originates from an adult with an advanced solid tumor such as melanoma, head and neck, liver or kidney cancer. This sequence uses TRBV10-1 and TRBJ2-1, and 8 junction bases match TRBD1. The CDR3 protein: CASSLRWDRTYNEQFF. The bases are TGCGCCAGCAGCCTCCGTTGGGACAGGACCTACAATGAGCAGTTCTTC.